Many counts were recorded for the clone carrying this T cell receptor beta chain. A single record per CDR3 protein comes from TCRdb applying MiXCR to the reads. The sample has 5,000 to 6,000 distinct CDR3 sequences; about 9.2% are singletons. Sequences were obtained from CD4+ T cells from synovial fluid. The source is a human donor with rheumatoid arthritis.

The CDR3 sequence is CASSSRPASLSTDTQYF. CDR3 sequence (DNA): TGTGCCAGCAGCAGCCGACCCGCAAGTCTTAGCACAGATACGCAGTATTTT. The genes are TRBV5-6 and TRBJ2-3; no clear D. Germline V lookup: CDR1 SGHDT, CDR2 YYEEEE. V dropped 4 bases and J dropped 0 bases, with 18 bases sitting between them. The CDR3 is 17 residues long.